The next 27 T cell receptor beta chains were all read from a single sample in a study of PD-1 blockade in classical Hodgkin lymphoma. Profiling relied on immunoSEQ multiplex PCR, and the TCRdb table lists in-frame clones only, not all of them. The table has about 13,000 clones, just under 80% seen once. Every single patient, without exception, relapsed after autologous stem cell transplantation, and brentuximab vedotin exposure varied. Sequencing was performed on peripheral blood mononuclear cells (PBMCs), taken at baseline. All receptors come from a human donor with classical Hodgkin lymphoma.

This clone is labeled as large (0.1 to 1%). The V and J genes are TRBV27 and TRBJ2-7; maybe TRBD2 (5 bases). V lost 6 bases and J 2 bases, leaving 20 bases between the germline ends. The V gene's germline CDR1 is MNHEY and CDR2 SMNVEV (reference sequence). This CDR3 has 16 amino acids. The CDR3 spells CASSPSRGLVPYEQYF. CDR3 coding DNA: TGTGCCAGCAGCCCTTCCAGAGGGCTGGTCCCCTACGAGCAGTACTTC.

The chain couples TRBV6-6 to TRBJ2-4, with D uncertain. This CDR3 has 15 residues. Deletions cut 5 bases from V and 1 base from J, with 12 bases between. CDR1 is MNHNY, CDR2 SVGAGI, per germline (reference sequence). The CDR3 DNA reads as TGTGCCAGCAGTCCTAGAGATGGGGCCAAAAACATTCAGTACTTC. Its translation is CASSPRDGAKNIQYF.

The rearrangement uses TRBV2 and TRBJ2-7; D gene unclear. V was trimmed by 3 bases and J by 1 base, leaving 13 bases between them. The V gene's germline CDR1 is SNHLY and CDR2 FYNNEI. This CDR3 has 15 amino acids. The chain's CDR3 is CASSEYVTQSYEQYV. CDR3 DNA: TGTGCCAGCAGTGAGTATGTGACCCAATCCTACGAGCAGTACGTC.

The chain is built from TRBV9 and TRBJ2-2, with 13 bases identical to TRBD2. CDR3 length: 18 amino acids. V lost 4 bases to trimming and J lost 0 bases; unmatched junction nucleotides: 6. CDR1 is SGDLS, CDR2 YYNGEE, per germline. CDR3 nucleotides: TGTGCCAGCAGCTCGGGGACTAGCGGGACCTCGAACACCGGGGAGCTGTTTTTT. Translating it yields CASSSGTSGTSNTGELFF.

The CDR3 nucleotides are TGTGCCAGCAGTTTAAAGGGGTTTGTCGCTTTCTTT. Residues: CASSLKGFVAFF. V and J are TRBV28 and TRBJ1-1; tentative D call: TRBD1 (5 bases). Looked up from germline, CDR1 is MDHEN and CDR2 is SYDVKM. This CDR3 is 12 amino acids long. Trimming removed 2 bases from V and 11 bases from J, with 12 bases in between.

This clone turned up a few times. J is TRBJ1-6 and V is TRBV9; weak D call: TRBD1 (6 bases). CDR1 and CDR2 from the germline V gene are SGDLS and YYNGEE. Trimming took off 0 bases at V and 10 bases at J, with 14 bases between the two ends. The CDR3 extends over 15 amino acids. CDR3 region: CASSVAPQGNSPLHF. The CDR3 bases are TGTGCCAGCAGCGTAGCTCCACAGGGTAACTCACCCCTCCACTTT.

The table lists this clone with a count of one. The rearrangement links TRBV15 to TRBJ1-5; 11 bases are a match to TRBD1. Per the germline V gene, CDR1 is LNHNV and CDR2 is YYDKDF (reference sequence). The CDR3 consists of 17 residues. V dropped 4 bases and J dropped 8; count of bases not matched to a gene: 13. The CDR3 is CATSILDRGPRGEPQHF. The CDR3 coding sequence is TGTGCCACCAGCATCCTGGACAGGGGGCCGCGTGGGGAGCCCCAGCATTTT.

V gene TRBV19 combines with J gene TRBJ1-4; D is possibly TRBD1 (5 bases). Germline CDR1 is LNHDA and CDR2 is SQIVND (reference sequence). The CDR3 covers 14 residues. Trimming left V 2 bases short and J 3 bases short, with 7 bases between. DNA for the CDR3: TGTGCCAGTAGTATACAGGGCCCTAATGAAAAACTGTTTTTT. The encoded protein is CASSIQGPNEKLFF.

This sequence joins TRBV6-6 and TRBJ2-2; D call uncertain. Germline V CDR1 and CDR2: MNHNY, SVGAGI (reference sequence). Trimming removed 1 base at V and 1 base at J, with 10 bases between. CDR3 size: 16 residues. CDR3 sequence: CASSYLARVNTGELFF. For the CDR3, the DNA is TGTGCCAGCAGTTACTTAGCTAGGGTGAACACCGGGGAGCTGTTTTTT.

CDR3: CASSVDDSYGYTF. The CDR3 DNA is TGTGCCAGCAGCGTAGATGACAGCTATGGCTACACCTTC. The chain joins TRBV9 to TRBJ1-2; TRBD1 is a possible D gene (5 bases). CDR3 size: 13 residues. V was pared by 0 bases and J by 4 bases, with 7 bases between. Germline V lookup: CDR1 SGDLS, CDR2 YYNGEE.

The chain is built from TRBV6-1 and TRBJ1-5; D possibly corresponds to TRBD1 (5 bases). The germline V gene has CDR1 MNHNS and CDR2 SASEGT. The V end lost 2 bases, the J end lost 4 bases, and 12 bases lay between the germline ends. The CDR3 is 15 amino acids. CDR3 sequence (DNA): TGTGCCAGCAGTGAAATGGCAGGGTATAATCAGCCCCAGCATTTT. Translation: CASSEMAGYNQPQHF.

This clone has a handful of counts. The chain has TRBV7-1 and TRBJ1-4; D is unresolved. TRBV7-1 is identified as an open reading frame with a role that is uncertain. This CDR3 has 19 amino acids. V shed 4 bases and J shed 5 bases, with 26 bases lying between them. The CDR3 DNA reads as TGTGCCAGCAGCTTAGCGCGGGGTTTTTCCGTAACAATCAATGAAAAACTGTTTTTT. Translated: CASSLARGFSVTINEKLFF.

The chain employs TRBV27 and TRBJ2-3, with a weak D call TRBD1 (6 bases). Germline CDR1 is MNHEY and CDR2 is SMNVEV (reference sequence). V gave up 3 bases and J gave up 0 bases, with 10 bases separating them. CDR3 length: 15 amino acids. CDR3 in DNA: TGTGCCAGCAGTTTCGGACAGTCTAGCACAGATACGCAGTATTTT. It yields the protein CASSFGQSSTDTQYF.

The chain carries TRBV14 and TRBJ2-7; possibly TRBD2 for D (6 bases). V lost 2 bases and J 1 base, leaving 24 bases between the germline ends. The length of the CDR3 is 19 residues. Germline CDR1 and CDR2: SGHDN and FVKESK. CDR3 bases: TGTGCCAGCAGCCAATCTTATCTGGGTGGTGCGGGGAAATCCTACGAGCAGTACTTC. This encodes CASSQSYLGGAGKSYEQYF.

The chain is built from TRBV6-1 and TRBJ2-7; 11 positions match TRBD2. Trimming at V came to 2 bases and at J to 2 bases, leaving 8 bases not matched to a gene. The germline V gene encodes CDR1 MNHNS and CDR2 SASEGT. This CDR3 comprises 17 residues. Here the CDR3 reads CASSEIGLAGGPYEQYF. Written as DNA, the CDR3 is TGTGCCAGCAGTGAAATTGGGCTAGCGGGAGGACCCTACGAGCAGTACTTC.

This chain joins TRBV30 and TRBJ2-1, with unresolved D. The CDR3 runs to 11 residues. Trimming shortened V by 2 bases and J by 4 bases, and 3 bases separated the two germline ends. Looked up from germline, CDR1 is GTSNPN and CDR2 is SVGIG (reference sequence). The CDR3 DNA reads TGTGCCTGGAGTTTGTACAATGAGCAGTTCTTC. Amino acids: CAWSLYNEQFF.

The gene calls are TRBV2 and TRBJ2-3; 11 bases are shared with TRBD2. Germline trimming cut 8 bases from V and 1 base from J; bases unmatched to any gene: 5. Per the germline V gene, CDR1 is SNHLY and CDR2 is FYNNEI. The length of the CDR3 is 15 residues. This CDR3 is CASELAGEGTDTQYF. The CDR3 bases are TGTGCCAGCGAACTAGCGGGGGAAGGCACAGATACGCAGTATTTT. The variable domain in full, with the rest retrieved from reference TRBV2 and TRBJ2-3, is EPEVTQTPSHQVTQMGQEVILRCVPISNHLYFYWYRQILGQKVEFLVSFYNNEISEKSEIFDDQFSVERPDGSNFTLKIRSTKLEDSAMYFCASELAGEGTDTQYFGPGTRLTVL.

This chain uses TRBV18 with TRBJ1-1, with no clear D. Trimming left V 1 base short and J 11 bases short, with 11 bases between. This CDR3 is built from 12 residues. Per germline, CDR1 KGHSH and CDR2 LQKENI. The CDR3 nucleotides are TGTGCCAGCTCACCACACGGGTCGGCGGCTTTCTTT. It encodes CASSPHGSAAFF.

The chain has TRBV10-3 and TRBJ1-1, with D maybe TRBD1 (6 bases). V dropped 6 bases and J dropped 6 bases, with 14 bases sitting between them. The germline V gene encodes CDR1 ENHRY and CDR2 SYGVKD. The CDR3 is 13 residues long. CDR3 loop: CAIRLEGGSEAFF. For the CDR3, the DNA is TGTGCCATCAGACTGGAGGGGGGATCTGAAGCTTTCTTT.

J is TRBJ2-3 and V is TRBV28; possible D gene TRBD1, 6 bases. CDR1 and CDR2 from the germline V gene are MDHEN and SYDVKM. Trimming removed 2 bases at V and 0 bases at J, with 12 bases between. This CDR3 contains 16 residues. Written as DNA, the CDR3 is TGTGCCAGCAGTTTAGGGGACAAGCATAGCACAGATACGCAGTATTTT. This translates into CASSLGDKHSTDTQYF.

This sequence joins TRBV5-1 and TRBJ2-2; 12 nucleotides line up with TRBD2. V shed 1 base, J shed 3 bases, and the junction held 7 bases outside the gene matches. There are 18 residues in the CDR3. Germline CDR1 SGHRS, CDR2 YFSETQ. CDR3: CASSLISTSGGYTGELFF. The CDR3 nucleotides are TGCGCCAGCAGCTTGATTTCGACTAGCGGGGGTTACACCGGGGAGCTGTTTTTT.

This clone was seen just once. This chain links TRBV5-4 with TRBJ2-1, with 8 bases identical to TRBD2. CDR3 length equals 18 residues. Germline CDR1 reads SGHNT; CDR2 reads YYREEE (reference sequence). With 5 bases clipped from V and 5 bases from J, the junction kept 18 bases outside the gene matches. CDR3 amino acids: CASRRGGMRGEYNNEQFF. CDR3 nucleotides: TGTGCCAGCAGGCGTGGAGGAATGCGGGGGGAATACAACAATGAGCAGTTCTTC.

The gene calls are TRBV7-8 and TRBJ1-6, with a tentative D call TRBD1 (6 bases). CDR3 length: 14 amino acids. Germline loops: CDR1 SGHVS, CDR2 FQNEAQ. The V end was cut by 1 base, the J end by 10 bases, with 11 bases between. The CDR3 nucleotides read TGTGCCAGCAGCTTAGACAGGGTTGCCTCACCCCTCCACTTT. Protein product: CASSLDRVASPLHF.

The CDR3 nucleotides read TGTGCCACGAGTGGATATAGCACAGATACGCAGTATTTT. Protein product: CATSGYSTDTQYF. This chain links TRBV10-3 with TRBJ2-3; D is unresolved. V was clipped by 10 bases and J by 0 bases, with 11 bases between them. The CDR3 has 13 residues. Per the germline V gene, CDR1 is ENHRY and CDR2 is SYGVKD.

The V and J genes are TRBV18 and TRBJ2-7, with a tentative D call TRBD1 (5 bases). V shed 3 bases and J shed 1 base, with 10 bases lying between them. The germline CDR1 and CDR2 sequences are KGHSH and LQKENI. This CDR3 has 14 residues. The CDR3 region is CASSPPGFSYEQYF. In DNA, the CDR3 is TGTGCCAGCTCACCCCCAGGGTTTTCCTACGAGCAGTACTTC.

The chain is built from TRBV2 and TRBJ1-4; 7 bases map to TRBD1. The CDR3 is 16 amino acids. The J segment lost 5 bases and the V segment lost 6 bases, leaving 12 bases of the junction unmatched. Germline V gene sequence: CDR1 SNHLY, CDR2 FYNNEI. DNA of the CDR3: TGTGCCAGCAGCAAAACCAGGGGACAGAGCAATGAAAAACTGTTTTTT. It is translated as CASSKTRGQSNEKLFF.

This clone was seen only a few times. The V gene is TRBV15, the J gene TRBJ1-2; D unclear. V shed 3 bases and J shed 2 bases, with 10 bases lying between them. Germline CDR1 reads LNHNV; CDR2 reads YYDKDF (reference sequence). The CDR3 has 14 amino acids. Written as DNA, the CDR3 is TGTGCCACCAGCAGCTCCGCCGGGAACTATGGCTACACCTTC. Its protein product is CATSSSAGNYGYTF.